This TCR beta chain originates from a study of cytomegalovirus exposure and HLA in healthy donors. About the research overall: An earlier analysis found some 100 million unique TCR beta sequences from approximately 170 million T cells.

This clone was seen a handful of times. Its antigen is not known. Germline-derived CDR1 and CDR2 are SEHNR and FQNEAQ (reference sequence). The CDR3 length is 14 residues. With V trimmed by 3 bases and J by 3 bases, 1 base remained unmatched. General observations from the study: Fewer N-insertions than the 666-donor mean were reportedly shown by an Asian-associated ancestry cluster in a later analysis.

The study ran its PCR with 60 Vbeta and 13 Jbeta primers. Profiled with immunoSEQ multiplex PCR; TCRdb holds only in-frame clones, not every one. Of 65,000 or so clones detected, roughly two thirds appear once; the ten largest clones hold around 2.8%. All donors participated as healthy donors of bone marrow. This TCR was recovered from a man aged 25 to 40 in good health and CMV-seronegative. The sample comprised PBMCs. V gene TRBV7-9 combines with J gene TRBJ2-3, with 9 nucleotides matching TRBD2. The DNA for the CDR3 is TGTGCCAGCAGCTTGGGACTAGCAACAGATACGCAGTATTTT. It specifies CASSLGLATDTQYF.